The sequence of this T cell receptor (beta chain) was determined in a study of T cell responses to AZD1222 COVID-19 vaccine. Study findings and constraints: Most donors were white British, females outnumbered males, and clonal diversity was possibly underestimated. The study reported that nearly half of spike-specific TCRs target unmutated variant regions. A rise in Spike-specific TCR breadth and depth followed two AZD1222 doses.

As to this clone: The antigen remains unidentified.

This CDR3 has 15 residues. Germline CDR1 and CDR2: GTSNPN and SVGIG (reference sequence). Germline trimming cut 1 base from V and 8 bases from J; bases unmatched to any gene: 10. Data came from immunoSEQ multiplex PCR; TCRdb stores just in-frame clones and leaves some out. The sample consists of 72,000 or so clones, roughly 90% of them appearing once. This chain joins TRBV30 and TRBJ2-1; 8 nucleotides line up with TRBD2. The TCR originated in an adult in good health. The sequenced sample was peripheral blood, obtained on day 0 of AZD1222 vaccination. CDR3 sequence: CAWSGRSGSSDEQFF. The CDR3 DNA reads as TGTGCCTGGAGTGGAAGGAGCGGGAGCTCTGATGAGCAGTTCTTC.